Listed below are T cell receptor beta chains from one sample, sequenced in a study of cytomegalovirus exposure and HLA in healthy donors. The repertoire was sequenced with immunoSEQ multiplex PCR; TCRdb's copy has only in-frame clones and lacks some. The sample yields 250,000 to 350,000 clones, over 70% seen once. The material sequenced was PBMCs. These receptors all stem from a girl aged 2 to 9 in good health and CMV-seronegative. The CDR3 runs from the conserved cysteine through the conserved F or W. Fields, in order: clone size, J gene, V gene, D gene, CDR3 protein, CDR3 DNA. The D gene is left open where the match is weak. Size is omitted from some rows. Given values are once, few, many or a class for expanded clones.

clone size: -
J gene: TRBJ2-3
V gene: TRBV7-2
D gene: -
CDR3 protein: CASSLGQLPDTQYF
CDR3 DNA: TGTGCCAGCAGCTTAGGACAGTTGCCAGATACGCAGTATTTT

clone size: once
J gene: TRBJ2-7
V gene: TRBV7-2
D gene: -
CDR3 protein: CASSFDKAYEQYF
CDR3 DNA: TGTGCCAGCAGCTTTGACAAAGCCTACGAGCAGTACTTC

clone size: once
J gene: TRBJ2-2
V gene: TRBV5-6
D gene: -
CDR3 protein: CASSLVGGTGELFF
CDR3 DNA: TGTGCCAGCAGCTTGGTTGGGGGGACCGGGGAGCTGTTTTTT

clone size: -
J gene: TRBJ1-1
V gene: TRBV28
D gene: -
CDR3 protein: CASSLGPGMNTEAFF
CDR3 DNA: TGTGCCAGCAGTTTAGGGCCAGGCATGAACACTGAAGCTTTCTTT

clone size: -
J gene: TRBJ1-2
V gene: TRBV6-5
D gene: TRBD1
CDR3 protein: CASRLTGNYGYTF
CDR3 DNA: TGTGCCAGCAGACTGACAGGGAACTATGGCTACACCTTC

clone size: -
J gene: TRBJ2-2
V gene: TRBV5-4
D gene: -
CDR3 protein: CASSLIHSGTGELFF
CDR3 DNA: TGTGCCAGCAGCTTGATACACTCGGGAACCGGGGAGCTGTTTTTT

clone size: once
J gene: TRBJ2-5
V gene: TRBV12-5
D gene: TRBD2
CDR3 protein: CASALGLAGGETQYF
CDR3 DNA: TGTGCTAGTGCCTTGGGACTAGCGGGAGGAGAGACCCAGTACTTC

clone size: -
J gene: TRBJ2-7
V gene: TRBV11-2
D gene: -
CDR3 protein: CASSLGPSGGSYEQYF
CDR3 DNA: TGTGCCAGCAGCTTAGGCCCTAGTGGCGGATCCTACGAGCAGTACTTC

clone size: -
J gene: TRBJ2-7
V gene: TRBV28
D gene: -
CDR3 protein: CASTEPGANEQYF
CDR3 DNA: TGTGCCAGCACGGAACCAGGGGCCAACGAGCAGTACTTC

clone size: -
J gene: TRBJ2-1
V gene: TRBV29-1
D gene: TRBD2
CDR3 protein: CSVVQLAGHNEQFF
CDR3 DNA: TGCAGCGTTGTCCAGCTAGCGGGGCACAATGAGCAGTTCTTC

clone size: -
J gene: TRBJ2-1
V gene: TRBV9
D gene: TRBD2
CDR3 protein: CASSVSGTLTYNEQFF
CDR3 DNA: TGTGCCAGCAGCGTTAGCGGGACCCTGACCTACAATGAGCAGTTCTTC

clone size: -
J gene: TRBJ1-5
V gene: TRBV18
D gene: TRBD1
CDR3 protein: CASSPTGGLQPQHF
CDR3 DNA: TGTGCCAGCTCACCTACAGGGGGCCTCCAGCCCCAGCATTTT

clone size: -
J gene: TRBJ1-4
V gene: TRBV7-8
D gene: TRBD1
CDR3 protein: CASSLRTGAVEKLFF
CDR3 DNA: TGTGCCAGCAGCCTCAGGACAGGGGCGGTTGAAAAACTGTTTTTT

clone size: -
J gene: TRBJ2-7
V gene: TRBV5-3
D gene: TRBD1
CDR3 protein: CARSLGYGQGAAEQYF
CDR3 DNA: TGTGCCAGAAGCCTAGGGTATGGACAGGGGGCGGCCGAGCAGTACTTC

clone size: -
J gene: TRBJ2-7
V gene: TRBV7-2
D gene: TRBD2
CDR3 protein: CASSLRTSAHEQYF
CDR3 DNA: TGTGCCAGCAGCTTAAGGACTAGCGCCCACGAGCAGTACTTC

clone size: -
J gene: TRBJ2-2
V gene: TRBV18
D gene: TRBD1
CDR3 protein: CASSPGQGMAGELFF
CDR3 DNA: TGTGCCAGCTCACCGGGACAGGGGATGGCCGGGGAGCTGTTTTTT

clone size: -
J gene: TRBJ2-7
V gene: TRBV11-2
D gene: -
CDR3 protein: CASSRSAHEQYF
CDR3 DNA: TGTGCCAGCAGCCGGAGTGCCCACGAGCAGTACTTC

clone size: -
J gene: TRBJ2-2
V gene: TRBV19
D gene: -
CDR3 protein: CASSQLGGELFF
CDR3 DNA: TGTGCCAGTAGTCAACTAGGGGGGGAGCTGTTTTTT

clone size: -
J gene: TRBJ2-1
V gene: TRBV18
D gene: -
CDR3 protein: CASSRTGILRSYNEQFF
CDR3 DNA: TGTGCCAGCTCCCGCACAGGGATTCTCAGATCCTACAATGAGCAGTTCTTC

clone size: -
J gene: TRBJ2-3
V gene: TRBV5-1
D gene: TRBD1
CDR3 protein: CASSSNRGATDTQYF
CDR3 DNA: TGCGCCAGCAGCTCTAACAGGGGAGCCACAGATACGCAGTATTTT

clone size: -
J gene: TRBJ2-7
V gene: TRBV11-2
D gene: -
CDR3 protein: CASSFGRRETYEQYF
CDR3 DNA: TGTGCCAGCAGCTTCGGCCGCCGGGAGACCTACGAGCAGTACTTC

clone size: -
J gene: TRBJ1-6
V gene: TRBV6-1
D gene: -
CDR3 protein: CASSEGQPLFNSPLHF
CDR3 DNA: TGTGCCAGCAGTGAAGGACAGCCTCTCTTTAATTCACCCCTCCACTTT